The 19 T cell receptor beta chains presented below share a single source sample, sequenced in a study of T cell repertoires in cytomegalovirus infection. Each CDR3 protein is one row after TCRdb ran MiXCR on the reads. Of 40,000 to 55,000 distinct CDR3 sequences listed, about a fifth are singletons. Their specific antigens are unknown. This sample comprised CD8+ T cells from cultured PBMCs, obtained from culture after CMV antigen stimulation. These receptors were obtained from a human donor in good health (CMV status not recorded). Some clones in this sample may be carry-over from other donors' samples.

This clonotype was recorded many times. The chain carries TRBV6-5 and TRBJ1-1; no definite D call. Trimming shortened V by 0 bases and J by 3 bases, and 8 bases separated the two germline ends. The germline CDR1 and CDR2 sequences are MNHEY and SVGAGI. The CDR3 is 14 residues long. DNA of the CDR3: TGTGCCAGCAGTTACTCCGACACCCACACTGAAGCTTTCTTT. This codes for CASSYSDTHTEAFF.

V and J are TRBV6-1 and TRBJ1-1; D unclear. The V and J ends lost 8 bases and 5 bases respectively, with 9 bases between them. CDR1 and CDR2 (germline): MNHNS, SASEGT. CDR3 length: 11 residues. CDR3 in DNA: TGTGCCAGCGGGGTCGGGACTGAAGCTTTCTTT. This codes for CASGVGTEAFF.

The V gene is TRBV10-2, the J gene TRBJ1-1, with D possibly being TRBD1 (6 bases). The CDR3 contains 12 residues. Germline CDR1 is WSHSY and CDR2 is SAAADI. V was clipped by 3 bases and J by 11 bases, with 13 bases between them. The DNA of the CDR3 is TGCGCCAGCAGTGATTCAGGGGCGGAGGCTTTCTTT. The encoded protein is CASSDSGAEAFF.

This clonotype turned up a few times. This chain uses TRBV7-2 with TRBJ2-7, with unresolved D. Per germline, CDR1 SGHTA and CDR2 FQGNSA. The ends were cut back, 3 bases at V and 0 bases at J, with 12 bases in the middle. The length of the CDR3 is 15 residues. The CDR3 spells CASSFISGDSYEQYF. In DNA form, the CDR3 reads TGTGCCAGCAGCTTTATATCGGGTGACTCCTACGAGCAGTACTTC. Full variable domain (remainder filled in from reference TRBV7-2 and TRBJ2-7): GAGVSQSPSNKVTEKGKDVELRCDPISGHTALYWYRQSLGQGLEFLIYFQGNSAPDKSGLPSDRFSAERTGGSVSTLTIQRTQQEDSAVYLCASSFISGDSYEQYFGPGTRLTVT.

This clonotype was found a few times. This chain uses TRBV15 with TRBJ2-5, with D possibly being TRBD1 (5 bases). The CDR3 length is 12 residues. Trimming took 5 bases from V and 5 from J, leaving 9 bases between them. Germline V lookup: CDR1 LNHNV, CDR2 YYDKDF (reference sequence). DNA for the CDR3: TGTGCCACCAGCGAGCCAGGGGAGACCCAGTACTTC. Protein product: CATSEPGETQYF.

In DNA, the CDR3 is TGTGCCAGCAGACGCCAAGGCGAGGGTTTGACAGATACGCAGTATTTT. It translates to CASRRQGEGLTDTQYF. V usage is TRBV12-3 or TRBV12-4 and J usage is TRBJ2-3; possibly TRBD2 for D (5 bases). The V gene lost 6 bases and the J gene lost 3 bases, with 19 bases spanning the gap. The CDR3 is 16 amino acids.

The chain employs TRBV6-6 and TRBJ2-2, with 8 bases that match TRBD2. The CDR3 is made up of 15 amino acids. Germline-derived CDR1 and CDR2 are MNHNY and SVGAGI (reference sequence). The trim removed 4 bases at V and 5 bases at J, leaving 6 bases unmatched. The CDR3 sequence is CASSLTGTRTGELFF. The CDR3, as DNA: TGTGCCAGCAGTTTAACCGGGACTAGGACCGGGGAGCTGTTTTTT.

This chain uses TRBV12-3 or TRBV12-4 with TRBJ1-2, with TRBD1 matching over 10 bases. The CDR3 loop spans 19 amino acids. J lost 5 bases, V lost 4 bases, and 19 bases had no gene match. DNA for the CDR3: TGTGCCAGCAGTTACTACCGGGACAGGGGCTCCCTTAGGCGTTATGGCTACACCTTC. It is translated as CASSYYRDRGSLRRYGYTF.

V gene TRBV7-9 combines with J gene TRBJ1-4; 7 nucleotides agree with TRBD1. The CDR3 covers 17 residues. CDR1 and CDR2 (germline): SEHNR, FQNEAQ (reference sequence). V shed 2 bases and J 8 bases; nucleotides not matched to a gene: 14. CDR3 nucleotides: TGTGCCAGCAGCTTAAGGGTCGGAGGGGGCGAGGGCGAAAAACTGTTTTTT. It translates to CASSLRVGGGEGEKLFF.

By sample fraction, this clonotype is medium-sized (0.01 to 0.1%). The V call is TRBV12-3 or TRBV12-4, the J call TRBJ2-5; TRBD2 is a possible D gene (6 bases). There are 15 residues in the CDR3. Trimming stripped 6 bases from V and 2 bases from J, with 16 bases between. For the CDR3, the DNA is TGTGCCAGCAGCCCCCCGACTAGTGAACAAGAGACCCAGTACTTC. Translation gives CASSPPTSEQETQYF.

The chain couples TRBV7-1 to TRBJ1-3, with TRBD1 matching over 7 bases. TRBV7-1 qualifies as an ORF whose function is uncertain. The CDR3 sequence is 13 residues long. J gave up 4 bases and V 4 bases, and 1 base lay outside the gene matches. The CDR3 is CASSWTGGNTIYF. CDR3 DNA sequence: TGTGCCAGCAGCTGGACAGGAGGAAACACCATATATTTT.

The gene calls are TRBV7-2 and TRBJ2-1; 13 bases agree with TRBD2. Trimming cost V 4 bases and J 4 bases; bases outside gene matches: 4. Germline CDR1 SGHTA, CDR2 FQGNSA. The CDR3 consists of 16 residues. CDR3 region: CASSSRLAGGYNEQFF. Here the CDR3 DNA reads TGTGCCAGCAGCTCGAGACTAGCGGGAGGTTACAATGAGCAGTTCTTC.

J is TRBJ2-3 and V is TRBV15; 8 bases fit TRBD2. The germline V gene has CDR1 LNHNV and CDR2 YYDKDF (reference sequence). The CDR3 covers 16 residues. With V trimmed by 6 bases and J by 4 bases, 12 bases remained unmatched. The CDR3 nucleotides are TGTGCCACCAGACCCAACAGCGGGAGTCTGGCAGATACGCAGTATTTT. Amino acids: CATRPNSGSLADTQYF.

The gene calls are TRBV12-3 or TRBV12-4 and TRBJ1-1; TRBD1 matches 10 bases. V lost 6 bases and J lost 6; bases outside the gene matches: 7. The CDR3 is 14 residues long. In DNA, the CDR3 is TGTGCCAGCAGGGCGACAGGGGGCAGCGCTGAAGCTTTCTTT. This translates into CASRATGGSAEAFF.

This clonotype appeared a few times. The rearrangement uses TRBV7-2 and TRBJ2-7, with TRBD2 matching over 8 bases. V shed 5 bases, J shed 3 bases, and the junction held 6 bases outside the gene matches. In germline, CDR1 is SGHTA, CDR2 FQGNSA. CDR3 length equals 14 residues. DNA of the CDR3: TGTGCCAGCAGCGAGCGAGCGGGGGTCTACGAGCAGTACTTC. Translation: CASSERAGVYEQYF.

V is TRBV7-2 and J is TRBJ2-7; D perhaps matches TRBD2 (6 bases). Germline-derived CDR1 and CDR2 are SGHTA and FQGNSA. The V and J ends lost 4 bases and 9 bases respectively, with 19 bases between them. CDR3 length: 14 amino acids. The CDR3 reads CASSSFGGAEVQYF. The CDR3 DNA reads as TGTGCCAGCAGCTCCTTCGGGGGTGCCGAGGTGCAGTACTTC.

This clonotype has more than one count but fewer than ten. This chain joins TRBV7-6 and TRBJ2-3; TRBD2 might be the D (7 bases). The CDR3 is 13 residues long. The germline V gene has CDR1 SGHVS and CDR2 FNYEAQ. V was clipped by 4 bases and J by 6 bases, with 11 bases between them. Here the CDR3 reads CASSSRGADTQYF. The CDR3 bases are TGTGCCAGCAGCTCCCGGGGGGCGGATACGCAGTATTTT.

The rearrangement joins TRBV28 to TRBJ1-1; D is unresolved. V lost 4 bases and J lost 0, with 9 bases in between. The CDR3 is 14 residues long. Per the germline V gene, CDR1 is MDHEN and CDR2 is SYDVKM. The CDR3 nucleotides read TGTGCCAGCAGTTACCCAGGAGTGAACACTGAAGCTTTCTTT. It is translated as CASSYPGVNTEAFF.

This clonotype was recorded many times. V gene TRBV6-5 combines with J gene TRBJ1-1; D is possibly TRBD1 (5 bases). Germline loops: CDR1 MNHEY, CDR2 SVGAGI. There are 14 residues in the CDR3. Trimming cost V 2 bases and J 0 bases, with 7 bases left between them. This CDR3 is CASSYMGLNTEAFF. As DNA, the CDR3 is TGTGCCAGCAGTTACATGGGACTGAACACTGAAGCTTTCTTT.